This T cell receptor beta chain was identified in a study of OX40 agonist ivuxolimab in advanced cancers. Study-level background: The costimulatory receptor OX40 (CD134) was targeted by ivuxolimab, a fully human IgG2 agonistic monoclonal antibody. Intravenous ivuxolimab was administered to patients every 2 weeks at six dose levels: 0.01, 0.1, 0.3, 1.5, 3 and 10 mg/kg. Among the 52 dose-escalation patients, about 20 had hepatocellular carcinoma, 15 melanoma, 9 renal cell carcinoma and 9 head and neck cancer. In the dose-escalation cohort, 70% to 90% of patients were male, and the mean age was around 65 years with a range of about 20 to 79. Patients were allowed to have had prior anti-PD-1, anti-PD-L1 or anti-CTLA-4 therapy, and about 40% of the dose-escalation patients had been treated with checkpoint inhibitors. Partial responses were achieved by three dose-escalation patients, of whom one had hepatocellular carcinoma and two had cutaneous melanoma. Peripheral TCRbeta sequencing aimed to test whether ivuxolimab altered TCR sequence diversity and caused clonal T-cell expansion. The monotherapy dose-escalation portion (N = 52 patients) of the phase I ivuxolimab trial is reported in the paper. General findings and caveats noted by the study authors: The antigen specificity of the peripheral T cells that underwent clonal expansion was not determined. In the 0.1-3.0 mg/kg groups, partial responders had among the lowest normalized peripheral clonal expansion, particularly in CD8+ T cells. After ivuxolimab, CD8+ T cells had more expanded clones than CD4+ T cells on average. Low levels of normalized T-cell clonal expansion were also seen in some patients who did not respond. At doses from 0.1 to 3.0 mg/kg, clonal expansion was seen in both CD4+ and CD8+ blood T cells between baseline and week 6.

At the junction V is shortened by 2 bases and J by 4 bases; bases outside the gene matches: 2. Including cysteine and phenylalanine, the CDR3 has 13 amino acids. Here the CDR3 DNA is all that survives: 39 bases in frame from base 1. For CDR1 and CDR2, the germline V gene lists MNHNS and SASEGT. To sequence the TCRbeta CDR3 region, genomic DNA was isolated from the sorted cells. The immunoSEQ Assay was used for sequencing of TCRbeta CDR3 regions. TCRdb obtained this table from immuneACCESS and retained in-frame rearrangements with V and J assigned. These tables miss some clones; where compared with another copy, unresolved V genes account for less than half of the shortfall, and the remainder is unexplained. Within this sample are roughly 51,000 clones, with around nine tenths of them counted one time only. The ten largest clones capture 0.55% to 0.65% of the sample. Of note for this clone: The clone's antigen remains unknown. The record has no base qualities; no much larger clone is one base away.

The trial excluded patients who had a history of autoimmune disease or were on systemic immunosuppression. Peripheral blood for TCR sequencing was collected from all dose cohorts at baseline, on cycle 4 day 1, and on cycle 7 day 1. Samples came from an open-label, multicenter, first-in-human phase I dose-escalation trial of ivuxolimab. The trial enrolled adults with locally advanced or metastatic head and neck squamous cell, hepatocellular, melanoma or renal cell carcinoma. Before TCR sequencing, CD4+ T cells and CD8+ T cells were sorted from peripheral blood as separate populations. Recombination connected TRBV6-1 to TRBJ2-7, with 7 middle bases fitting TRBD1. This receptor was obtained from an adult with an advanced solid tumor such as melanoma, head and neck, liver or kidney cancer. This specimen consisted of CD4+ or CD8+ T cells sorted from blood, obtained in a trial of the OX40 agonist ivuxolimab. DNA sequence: TGTGCCAGCAGTGAAAGGGGGCGGTACGAGCAGTACTTC. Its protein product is CASSERGRYEQYF.